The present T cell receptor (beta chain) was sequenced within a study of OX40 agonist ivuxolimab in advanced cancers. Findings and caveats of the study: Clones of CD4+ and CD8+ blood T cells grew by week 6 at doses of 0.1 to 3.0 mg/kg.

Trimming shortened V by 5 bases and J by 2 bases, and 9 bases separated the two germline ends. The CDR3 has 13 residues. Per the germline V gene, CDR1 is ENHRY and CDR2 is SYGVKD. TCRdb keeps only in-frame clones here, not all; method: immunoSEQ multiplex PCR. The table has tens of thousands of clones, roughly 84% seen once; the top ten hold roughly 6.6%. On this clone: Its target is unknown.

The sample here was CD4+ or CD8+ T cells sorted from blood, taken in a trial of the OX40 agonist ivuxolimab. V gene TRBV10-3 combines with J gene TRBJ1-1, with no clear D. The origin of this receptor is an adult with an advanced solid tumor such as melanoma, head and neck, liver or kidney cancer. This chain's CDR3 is CAISLLGNTEAFF. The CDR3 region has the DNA TGTGCCATCAGTCTGCTAGGAAACACTGAAGCTTTCTTT.